The 24 T cell receptor beta chains in this list originate from one sample, sequenced in a study of cytomegalovirus exposure and HLA in healthy donors (dated by TCRdb to about 2017). To prepare the library, the immunoSEQ multiplex PCR assay was applied. For the multiplex PCR, a mixture combining 60 forward primers for TCR Vbeta segments and 13 reverse primers for TCR Jbeta segments was used. TCRdb re-hosts the immuneACCESS table, in-frame sequences only. Its copies lack some clones; in the studies checked, an unresolved V gene accounts for under half of them, and the cause for the rest is not known. Within this sample are just over 150,000 clones, with 75% to 80% of them counted one time only. The ten most abundant clones make up around 3.3% of the sample. The source material was PBMCs. The receptors here all came from a woman in her forties in good health and CMV-seronegative.

The CDR3 reads CASSSVGLGYEQYF. Here the CDR3 DNA reads TGTGCCAGCAGTTCCGTGGGGCTGGGCTACGAGCAGTACTTC. The rearrangement joins TRBV27 to TRBJ2-7; D might be TRBD1 (5 bases). Trimming pared 4 bases from V and 3 bases from J, leaving 13 bases between. CDR1 and CDR2 from the germline V gene are MNHEY and SMNVEV (reference sequence). The CDR3 runs to 14 residues.

The chain combines TRBV14 with TRBJ1-2; the D is unclear. The CDR3 spans 16 residues. V lost 0 bases and J lost 4, with 15 bases in between. In germline, CDR1 is SGHDN, CDR2 FVKESK. The CDR3 spells CASSQDRGRPPYGYTF. In DNA, the CDR3 is TGTGCCAGCAGCCAAGATCGAGGCCGGCCGCCCTATGGCTACACCTTC.

Notes on this clone: Other DNA sequences in the same sample also yield this CDR3. The CDR3 sequence is CASSMLDRDHSNQPQHF. In nucleotides, the CDR3 is TGTGCCAGTAGTATGCTGGACAGGGATCATAGCAATCAGCCCCAGCATTTT. The chain combines TRBV19 with TRBJ1-5; TRBD1 agrees at 8 bases. The CDR3 has 17 residues. The germline V gene encodes CDR1 LNHDA and CDR2 SQIVND (reference sequence). Unmatched junction bases numbered 7, after V lost 3 bases and J lost 0 bases.

This clone was seen a few times. This CDR3 is CASSLGQGAQPQHF. Written as DNA, the CDR3 is TGCGCCAGCAGCTTGGGACAGGGGGCTCAGCCCCAGCATTTT. The chain links TRBV5-1 to TRBJ1-5, with 10 bases that match TRBD1. The germline V gene encodes CDR1 SGHRS and CDR2 YFSETQ. V trimming: 0 bases; J trimming: 6 bases; junction bases outside the gene matches: 0. This CDR3 comprises 14 residues.

The CDR3 sequence is CASSPRGGDTEAFF. CDR3 nucleotide sequence: TGTGCCAGCAGTCCCAGGGGCGGAGACACTGAAGCTTTCTTT. V usage is TRBV7-3 and J usage is TRBJ1-1; D might be TRBD1 (6 bases). Between the trimmed V and J ends, which lost 6 bases and 3 bases, there was a span of 14 bases. CDR1 and CDR2 (germline): SGHTA, FQGTGA. The CDR3 sequence is 14 residues long.

The chain is built from TRBV1 and TRBJ1-5; the table's D call of TRBD1 was not tested on the DNA. TRBV1 constitutes a pseudogene. The CDR3 has 15 amino acids. CDR3 loop: CTSSQDRPPREPQHF. As DNA, the CDR3 is TGCACCAGCAGCCAAGATAGGCCACCCAGGGAGCCCCAGCATTTT.

This chain uses TRBV6-5 with TRBJ2-1; unclear D gene. V lost 0 bases and J 9 bases, leaving 9 bases between the germline ends. The CDR3 runs 13 residues. Germline V lookup: CDR1 MNHEY, CDR2 SVGAGI. The DNA of the CDR3 is TGTGCCAGCAGTTACTCCGTGGCGGCTGAGCAGTTCTTC. Amino acids: CASSYSVAAEQFF.

The rearrangement links TRBV12-5 to TRBJ1-5; 7 positions match TRBD1. Losses at the gene ends were 2 bases for V and 6 bases for J; bases not matched to a gene: 7. The CDR3 spans 15 residues. Germline-derived CDR1 and CDR2 are LGHNT and FRNRAP. In nucleotides, the CDR3 is TGTGCTAGTGGTTTGAACGACAGGGTTGGTCAGCCCCAGCATTTT. Protein: CASGLNDRVGQPQHF.

The rearrangement joins TRBV19 to TRBJ1-5, with TRBD1 identical over 7 bases. The CDR3 is 15 residues long. Germline V gene lookup returns CDR1 LNHDA and CDR2 SQIVND (reference sequence). Trimming at V came to 4 bases and at J to 9 bases, leaving 12 bases not matched to a gene. The CDR3 DNA sequence: TGTGCCAGTAGTACGACAGGGATTAGTACTGGGCCCCAGCATTTT. This translates into CASSTTGISTGPQHF.

The rearrangement joins TRBV4-1 to TRBJ2-1; the match to TRBD2 covers 10 bases. Trimming cost V 2 bases and J 4 bases; bases outside gene matches: 5. The CDR3 is 16 residues long. The germline V gene encodes CDR1 MGHRA and CDR2 YSYEKL. The CDR3 is CASSQRQLAGYNEQFF. The CDR3, as DNA: TGCGCCAGCAGCCAACGCCAACTAGCGGGGTACAATGAGCAGTTCTTC.

The chain couples TRBV5-4 to TRBJ2-5; D not certain. The germline gives CDR1 SGHNT, CDR2 YYREEE (reference sequence). Trimming shortened V by 4 bases and J by 1 base, and 11 bases separated the two germline ends. The CDR3 is made up of 14 amino acids. This CDR3 reads CASSPVELQETQYF. The CDR3 nucleotides read TGTGCCAGCAGCCCGGTTGAGCTCCAAGAGACCCAGTACTTC.

CDR3 DNA: TGTGCCAGCAGCTCCGAGACAGGGGACCATTTTTGGCAGTACTTC. It yields the protein CASSSETGDHFWQYF. The chain employs TRBV11-2 and TRBJ2-7, with 8 bases aligning to TRBD1. The CDR3 totals 15 residues. Germline loops: CDR1 SGHAT, CDR2 FQNNGV. V lost 4 bases and J lost 9; bases outside the gene matches: 14. The whole variable domain, filled in from reference TRBV11-2 and TRBJ2-7, reads EAGVAQSPRYKIIEKRQSVAFWCNPISGHATLYWYQQILGQGPKLLIQFQNNGVVDDSQLPKDRFSAERLKGVDSTLKIQPAKLEDSAVYLCASSSETGDHFWQYFGPGTRLTVT.

This chain joins TRBV5-4 and TRBJ1-2; no definite D call. This CDR3 has 13 amino acids. Trimming shortened V by 0 bases and J by 2 bases, and 5 bases separated the two germline ends. Looked up from germline, CDR1 is SGHNT and CDR2 is YYREEE (reference sequence). The CDR3 bases are TGTGCCAGCAGCTTGGGTAGAAACTATGGCTACACCTTC. It codes for CASSLGRNYGYTF.

The CDR3 loop is CASSSAGTGAYEQYF. CDR3 nucleotides: TGCGCCAGCAGCTCTGCCGGGACAGGGGCCTACGAGCAGTACTTC. This chain connects TRBV5-1 to TRBJ2-7; the match to TRBD1 covers 10 bases. The V gene end was trimmed by 3 bases and the J gene end by 2 bases; junction bases not matched to a gene: 5. CDR1 is SGHRS and CDR2 is YFSETQ in the germline V gene. The CDR3 runs to 15 residues. Looking up the rest from reference TRBV5-1 and TRBJ2-7 gives the full variable domain: KAGVTQTPRYLIKTRGQQVTLSCSPISGHRSVSWYQQTPGQGLQFLFEYFSETQRNKGNFPGRFSGRQFSNSRSEMNVSTLELGDSALYLCASSSAGTGAYEQYFGPGTRLTVT.

CDR3 in DNA: TGTGCCACTGGACAGGGGAACACTGAAGCTTTCTTT. Encoded protein: CATGQGNTEAFF. V is TRBV6-5 and J is TRBJ1-1; TRBD1 aligns across 8 bases. The germline V gene encodes CDR1 MNHEY and CDR2 SVGAGI. The CDR3 consists of 12 residues. V was clipped by 10 bases and J by 1 base; unmatched bases: 2.

The CDR3 sequence is CASSEAGRAFNYGYTF. The CDR3 DNA follows: TGTGCCAGCAGTGAAGCGGGGCGAGCTTTTAACTATGGCTACACCTTC. The rearrangement links TRBV6-1 to TRBJ1-2; possibly TRBD1 for D (5 bases). Per the germline V gene, CDR1 is MNHNS and CDR2 is SASEGT. V was shortened by 0 bases and J by 1 base, with 12 bases between the two germline ends. CDR3 size: 16 residues.

The genes are TRBV14 and TRBJ2-2; D gene uncertain. V lost 5 bases, J lost 5 bases, and 21 bases lay in between. The length of the CDR3 is 17 residues. Germline CDR1 and CDR2: SGHDN and FVKESK. CDR3 coding DNA: TGTGCCAGCAGCTTCGACCGGCCGTCGAGAGGAACCGGGGAGCTGTTTTTT. Protein sequence: CASSFDRPSRGTGELFF.

This clone was detected only a few times. This chain links TRBV5-4 with TRBJ1-3, with D unresolved. Germline CDR1 reads SGHNT; CDR2 reads YYREEE (reference sequence). There are 13 residues in the CDR3. V was shortened by 4 bases and J by 3 bases, with 8 bases between the two germline ends. DNA for the CDR3: TGTGCCAGCAGCCGGGAATATGGAAACACCATATATTTT. The encoded protein is CASSREYGNTIYF.

The chain links TRBV19 to TRBJ1-2, with 9 positions matching TRBD1. CDR1 and CDR2 (germline): LNHDA, SQIVND (reference sequence). The CDR3 spans 15 residues. J lost 4 bases, V lost 3 bases, and 6 bases had no gene match. The CDR3 region has the DNA TGTGCCAGTAGTATCCTTACAGGGGGCGGCTATGGCTACACCTTC. Its translation: CASSILTGGGYGYTF. Full variable domain (rest looked up from reference TRBV19 and TRBJ1-2): DGGITQSPKYLFRKEGQNVTLSCEQNLNHDAMYWYRQDPGQGLRLIYYSQIVNDFQKGDIAEGYSVSREKKESFPLTVTSAQKNPTAFYLCASSILTGGGYGYTFGSGTRLTVV.

V and J are TRBV7-6 and TRBJ2-1, with D unresolved. This CDR3 spans 14 amino acids. In germline, CDR1 is SGHVS, CDR2 FNYEAQ. The germline V and J ends were trimmed by 3 bases and 5 bases, with 11 bases remaining between them. The CDR3 nucleotides read TGTGCCAGCAGCTTGACGAGACTGGACAATGAGCAGTTCTTC. Protein: CASSLTRLDNEQFF.

The rearrangement uses TRBV28 and TRBJ1-2; possibly TRBD1 for D (6 bases). The CDR3 is 14 amino acids. V was cut by 5 bases and J by 8 bases, with 18 bases left in between. CDR1 is MDHEN, CDR2 SYDVKM, per germline. CDR3 amino acids: CASSTSTGIRGYTF. The CDR3 DNA reads TGTGCCAGCAGTACCTCGACAGGAATTCGGGGCTACACCTTC.

This clone was detected once. The rearrangement joins TRBV28 to TRBJ1-2; 11 bases line up with TRBD1. The trim removed 4 bases at V and 8 bases at J, leaving 6 bases unmatched. The CDR3 contains 14 residues. Looked up from germline, CDR1 is MDHEN and CDR2 is SYDVKM. The CDR3, as DNA: TGTGCCAGCAGTTCTGGACAGGGGGCTTGGGGCTACACCTTC. Translation: CASSSGQGAWGYTF.

The rearrangement uses TRBV7-7 and TRBJ2-1, with a tentative D call TRBD2 (6 bases). The CDR3 covers 16 residues. V was pared by 4 bases and J by 6 bases, with 19 bases between. Germline CDR1 is SSHAT and CDR2 is FNYEAQ (reference sequence). The CDR3 spells CASSSTIGSQGNEQFF. The CDR3 coding sequence is TGTGCCAGCAGCTCGACGATCGGGAGCCAAGGCAATGAGCAGTTCTTC.

The chain links TRBV2 to TRBJ1-3; no clear D. V was pared by 7 bases and J by 4 bases, with 14 bases between. This CDR3 comprises 14 residues. Per the germline V gene, CDR1 is SNHLY and CDR2 is FYNNEI. CDR3 sequence: CASNNKYSGNTIYF. Here the CDR3 DNA reads TGTGCCAGCAACAATAAGTATTCCGGAAACACCATATATTTT.